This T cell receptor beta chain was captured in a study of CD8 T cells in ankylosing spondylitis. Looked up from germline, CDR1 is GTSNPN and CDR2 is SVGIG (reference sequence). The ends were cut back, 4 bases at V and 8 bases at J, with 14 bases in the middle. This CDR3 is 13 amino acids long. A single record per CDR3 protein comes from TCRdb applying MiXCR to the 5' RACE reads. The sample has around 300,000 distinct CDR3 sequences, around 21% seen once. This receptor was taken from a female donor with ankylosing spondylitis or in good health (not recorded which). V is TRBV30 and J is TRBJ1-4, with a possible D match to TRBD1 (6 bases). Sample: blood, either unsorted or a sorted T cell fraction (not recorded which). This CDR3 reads CAWKTTGSEKLFF. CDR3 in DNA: TGTGCCTGGAAGACGACAGGCTCCGAAAAACTGTTTTTT. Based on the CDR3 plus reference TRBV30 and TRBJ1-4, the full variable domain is SQTIHQWPATLVQPVGSPLSLECTVEGTSNPNLYWYRQAAGRGLQLLFYSVGIGQISSEVPQNLSASRPQDRQFILSSKKLLLSDSGFYLCAWKTTGSEKLFFGSGTQLSVL.